The 25 T cell receptor beta chains given below trace back to one sample, sequenced in a study of Tregs in tolerant kidney transplant recipients. Data came from immunoSEQ multiplex PCR; TCRdb stores just in-frame clones and leaves some out. The sample has 45,000 to 55,000 clones. The specimen comprised CD4+ T cells from blood, sampled before the transplant. The receptors were gathered from a human donor who received a combined kidney and bone marrow transplant.

Concerning this clone: The read halts 3 residues ahead of the CDR3 end, with the missing end drawn from the germline J gene. This chain connects TRBV7-8 to TRBJ2-2; the D gene is possibly TRBD2 (5 bases). CDR1 SGHVS and CDR2 FQNEAQ come from the germline V gene. This CDR3 is built from 12 residues. V dropped 5 bases and J dropped 9 bases, with 10 bases sitting between them. The DNA read from the CDR3 is TGTGCCAGCAGCACCAGACTAAGGGAG. Protein: CASSTRLRE. The full CDR3 is CASSTRLRELFF.

Worth noting for this clone: The sequence runs out 3 residues before the end of the CDR3; the remainder is reconstructed from the germline J gene. The rearrangement uses TRBV5-1 and TRBJ2-3; TRBD2 matches 15 bases. The V segment lost 4 bases and the J segment 1 base; nucleotides outside the gene matches: 10. CDR1 is SGHRS, CDR2 YFSETQ, per germline. The CDR3 is 19 amino acids. The CDR3 sequence is CASSLGLAGGPHGTDTQYF. Partial CDR3 DNA: TGCGCCAGCAGCCTGGGACTAGCGGGAGGACCCCACGGCACAGATACG.

CDR3 DNA, as far as it was read: TGTGCCTGGAGTGTACAGGGACGTTGGGATCAGCCC. This gives the protein CAWSVQGRWDQP. The whole CDR3 sequence is CAWSVQGRWDQPQHF. The rearrangement uses TRBV30 and TRBJ1-5; TRBD1 is a possible D gene (6 bases). The sequenced fragment ends 3 residues before the CDR3 boundary, so the rest is inferred from the germline J gene. Germline CDR1 and CDR2: GTSNPN and SVGIG (reference sequence). CDR3 length equals 15 residues. Trimming cost V 0 bases and J 5 bases, with 14 bases left between them. The full variable domain, completed using reference TRBV30 and TRBJ1-5, is SQTIHQWPATLVQPVGSPLSLECTVEGTSNPNLYWYRQAAGRGLQLLFYSVGIGQISSEVPQNLSASRPQDRQFILSSKKLLLSDSGFYLCAWSVQGRWDQPQHFGDGTRLSIL.

In the case of this clone: The CDR3 extends 3 residues past the end of the read, so its final part is completed from the germline J gene. J is TRBJ2-2 and V is TRBV19, with 7 bases fitting TRBD1. This CDR3 has 14 residues. Germline CDR1 LNHDA, CDR2 SQIVND (reference sequence). V shed 5 bases, J shed 5 bases, and the junction held 5 bases outside the gene matches. CDR3 amino acids: CASSSTGDTGELFF. The DNA read from the CDR3 is TGTGCCAGTAGTTCCACAGGGGATACCGGGGAG.

Of note for this clone: The CDR3 extends 3 residues past the end of the read, so its final part is completed from the germline J gene. V gene TRBV20-1 combines with J gene TRBJ1-5; 9 bases align to TRBD1. This CDR3 region has 14 residues. V was clipped by 3 bases and J by 4 bases; unmatched bases: 4. CDR1 is DFQATT, CDR2 SNEGSKA, per germline (reference sequence). CDR3 loop: CSARGDRANQPQHF. CDR3 DNA (partial): TGCAGTGCTAGGGGGGACAGGGCGAATCAGCCC.

As concerns this clone: The read ends 3 residues before the CDR3 terminus; that terminus is restored from the germline J gene. The gene calls are TRBV6-2 or TRBV6-3 and TRBJ2-2; the D is unclear. V was clipped by 6 bases and J by 1 base, with 6 bases between them. Per the germline V gene, CDR1 is MNHEY and CDR2 is SVGEGT. The CDR3 covers 13 residues. The sequenced part of the CDR3 DNA is TGTGCCAGCAGGTCCGTGAACACCGGGGAG. Amino acid sequence: CASRSVNTGE. The whole CDR3 is CASRSVNTGELFF.

In the case of this clone: The CDR3 end is not reached by the read, which stops 3 residues before it; the germline J gene fills it in. The chain joins TRBV7-9 to TRBJ2-7, with D hard to call. The germline CDR1 and CDR2 sequences are SEHNR and FQNEAQ (reference sequence). This CDR3 region has 14 residues. Trimming took 1 base from V and 1 from J, leaving 8 bases between them. CDR3 DNA (partial): TGTGCCAGCAGCTTAGATGACATTTCCTACGAG. Translation gives CASSLDDISYE. The CDR3 reads in full as CASSLDDISYEQYF.

The CDR3: CASSMLGQLGYTF. The sequenced part of the CDR3 DNA is TGTGCCAGTAGTATGCTGGGGCAACTGGGC. The rearrangement uses TRBV19 and TRBJ1-2, with a weak D call TRBD1 (5 bases). The read stops 3 residues short of the end of the CDR3; the missing end is completed from the germline J gene. The CDR3 consists of 13 residues. The germline gives CDR1 LNHDA, CDR2 SQIVND (reference sequence). Filled out from reference TRBV19 and TRBJ1-2, the complete variable domain reads DGGITQSPKYLFRKEGQNVTLSCEQNLNHDAMYWYRQDPGQGLRLIYYSQIVNDFQKGDIAEGYSVSREKKESFPLTVTSAQKNPTAFYLCASSMLGQLGYTFGSGTRLTVV.

Of note for this clone: The read gets to within 3 residues of the CDR3 end, and the germline J gene fills in the rest. The chain combines TRBV5-1 with TRBJ2-1, with 11 bases aligning to TRBD2. CDR1 is SGHRS, CDR2 YFSETQ, per germline. With 4 bases clipped from V and 8 bases from J, the junction kept 8 bases outside the gene matches. The CDR3 extends over 15 amino acids. Here the CDR3 reads CASSLTSGNIYEQFF. The CDR3 bases that were read are TGCGCCAGCAGCCTGACTAGCGGGAATATCTATGAG.

Turning to this clone: Coverage ceases 3 residues before the CDR3 finishes, and the germline J gene fills in the end. The chain combines TRBV30 with TRBJ2-5, with D possibly being TRBD1 (6 bases). Per the germline V gene, CDR1 is GTSNPN and CDR2 is SVGIG (reference sequence). The V end was cut by 0 bases, the J end by 4 bases, with 6 bases between. The CDR3 is 12 amino acids. The DNA read from the CDR3 is TGTGCCTGGAGTGTAGGGGGAGAGACC. This codes for CAWSVGGET. The whole CDR3 is CAWSVGGETQYF.

Comments on this clone: The read falls 3 residues short of the CDR3 end, and the missing part is taken from the germline J gene. The V call is TRBV2, the J call TRBJ1-1; possible D gene TRBD1, 5 bases. CDR1 and CDR2 from the germline V gene are SNHLY and FYNNEI. CDR3 length: 15 residues. The ends were cut back, 3 bases at V and 6 bases at J, with 17 bases in the middle. This CDR3 is CASSDYSGQGSEAFF. The sequenced CDR3 bases are TGTGCCAGCAGTGATTATTCTGGGCAGGGTTCTGAA.

The DNA read from the CDR3 is TGTGCCAGCAGCCGTTATAGCGGAACGAACACCGGGGAG. It yields the protein CASSRYSGTNTGE. The whole CDR3 sequence is CASSRYSGTNTGELFF. The chain couples TRBV7-3 to TRBJ2-2, with D tentatively TRBD2 (6 bases). The read stops 3 residues short of the end of the CDR3; the missing end is completed from the germline J gene. CDR1 is SGHTA and CDR2 is FQGTGA in the germline V gene. This CDR3 is 16 amino acids long. Trimming removed 5 bases at V and 0 bases at J, with 13 bases between.

Worth noting for this clone: With the read ending 3 residues before the CDR3 end, the germline J gene is used to fill in that end. The chain uses TRBV19 and TRBJ1-5; D is perhaps TRBD1 (5 bases). The CDR3 is made up of 13 amino acids. From germline, CDR1 is LNHDA and CDR2 SQIVND (reference sequence). Deletions cut 9 bases from V and 2 bases from J, with 11 bases between. The CDR3 loop reads CASQGLGNQPQHF. The part of the CDR3 DNA that was read is TGTGCCAGCCAGGGCTTGGGCAATCAGCCC. The entire variable domain, with the rest obtained from reference TRBV19 and TRBJ1-5, is as follows: DGGITQSPKYLFRKEGQNVTLSCEQNLNHDAMYWYRQDPGQGLRLIYYSQIVNDFQKGDIAEGYSVSREKKESFPLTVTSAQKNPTAFYLCASQGLGNQPQHFGDGTRLSIL.

As for this clone: The read is 3 residues too short to cover the CDR3 end, so that end is filled in from the germline J gene. The rearrangement joins TRBV30 to TRBJ1-1; D is undetermined. Germline V gives CDR1 GTSNPN, CDR2 SVGIG (reference sequence). The CDR3 length is 14 residues. CDR3: CAWSAVRPIGEAFF. The sequenced part of the CDR3 DNA is TGTGCCTGGAGTGCGGTACGGCCCATCGGGGAA. Based on the CDR3 plus reference TRBV30 and TRBJ1-1, the full variable domain is SQTIHQWPATLVQPVGSPLSLECTVEGTSNPNLYWYRQAAGRGLQLLFYSVGIGQISSEVPQNLSASRPQDRQFILSSKKLLLSDSGFYLCAWSAVRPIGEAFFGQGTRLTVV.

As for this clone: The sequenced fragment ends 3 residues before the CDR3 boundary, so the rest is inferred from the germline J gene. The chain has TRBV18 and TRBJ1-1; 9 bases align to TRBD1. After removal of 1 base from V and 0 bases from J, the junction contained 6 bases not matched to a gene. This CDR3 is built from 17 residues. Germline CDR1 is KGHSH and CDR2 is LQKENI. This CDR3 reads CASSPLRTGAVNTEAFF. The CDR3 DNA, read in part, is TGTGCCAGCTCACCACTAAGGACAGGGGCGGTGAACACTGAA.

To note about this clone: The read terminates 3 residues before the CDR3 end, so the remaining end is supplied by the germline J gene. The chain joins TRBV19 to TRBJ2-5; TRBD1 agrees at 8 bases. Germline CDR1 reads LNHDA; CDR2 reads SQIVND (reference sequence). V shed 5 bases, J shed 5 bases, and the junction held 4 bases outside the gene matches. The CDR3 is 13 residues long. The CDR3 here is CASSLQGAETQYF. CDR3 DNA (partial): TGTGCCAGTAGTTTGCAGGGGGCTGAGACC. Together with reference TRBV19 and TRBJ2-5, the CDR3 gives the full variable domain: DGGITQSPKYLFRKEGQNVTLSCEQNLNHDAMYWYRQDPGQGLRLIYYSQIVNDFQKGDIAEGYSVSREKKESFPLTVTSAQKNPTAFYLCASSLQGAETQYFGPGTRLLVL.

A word on this clone: The read stops 3 residues short of the end of the CDR3; the missing end is completed from the germline J gene. This rearrangement joins TRBV6-1 to TRBJ1-1; D remains ambiguous. CDR1 and CDR2 (germline): MNHNS, SASEGT. Trimming shortened V by 2 bases and J by 1 base, and 11 bases separated the two germline ends. This CDR3 is 15 amino acids long. The CDR3: CASSERGRPNTEAFF. CDR3 DNA (partial): TGTGCCAGCAGTGAACGGGGTCGACCGAACACTGAA.

On this clone: The CDR3 is cut off 3 residues early in the read; its end comes from the germline J gene. This rearrangement joins TRBV11-1 to TRBJ1-2, with 8 bases that match TRBD1. Germline V lookup: CDR1 SGHAT, CDR2 FQDESV (reference sequence). The CDR3 spans 13 residues. The ends lost 4 bases at V and 7 bases at J; junction bases unmatched: 5. The CDR3 reads CASSSGTGSGYTF. The DNA read from the CDR3 is TGTGCCAGCAGCTCCGGGACAGGTAGTGGC.

Here the CDR3 reads CSAKGTGYGQPQHF. CDR3 DNA (partial): TGCAGTGCTAAGGGGACAGGGTACGGTCAGCCC. The chain links TRBV20-1 to TRBJ1-5, with TRBD1 identical over 9 bases. The missing CDR3 end, 3 residues past where the read stops, is filled in from the germline J gene. The CDR3 loop spans 14 amino acids. With V trimmed by 4 bases and J by 6 bases, 7 bases remained unmatched. Germline V gives CDR1 DFQATT, CDR2 SNEGSKA (reference sequence).

As to this clone: The read gets to within 3 residues of the CDR3 end, and the germline J gene fills in the rest. The rearrangement joins TRBV7-8 to TRBJ2-2, with D possibly matching TRBD2 (6 bases). V lost 3 bases, J lost 2 bases, and 10 bases lay in between. Germline CDR1 reads SGHVS; CDR2 reads FQNEAQ. This CDR3 comprises 15 residues. This CDR3 reads CASSFRGVNTGELFF. The part of the CDR3 DNA that was read is TGTGCCAGCAGCTTTCGCGGGGTAAACACCGGGGAG.

A word on this clone: Coverage ceases 3 residues before the CDR3 finishes, and the germline J gene fills in the end. The genes are TRBV7-2 and TRBJ2-3; the D is unclear. Trimming cost V 1 base and J 0 bases, with 5 bases left between them. This CDR3 region has 14 residues. Germline V gives CDR1 SGHTA, CDR2 FQGNSA. The CDR3 loop reads CASSLDSSTDTQYF. The sequenced CDR3 bases are TGTGCCAGCAGCTTAGACTCGAGCACAGATACG.

Note on this clone: The read terminates 3 residues ahead of where the CDR3 ends, so the germline J gene completes it. This chain uses TRBV7-8 with TRBJ2-1; 13 positions match TRBD2. Losses at the gene ends were 4 bases for V and 6 bases for J; bases not matched to a gene: 12. Germline V gene sequence: CDR1 SGHVS, CDR2 FQNEAQ. There are 18 residues in the CDR3. CDR3 protein: CASSSFGLAGEVGNEQFF. CDR3 DNA, as far as it was read: TGTGCCAGCAGCTCCTTCGGACTAGCGGGAGAGGTCGGCAATGAG. Full variable domain (remainder filled in from reference TRBV7-8 and TRBJ2-1): GAGVSQSPRYKVAKRGQDVALRCDPISGHVSLFWYQQALGQGPEFLTYFQNEAQLDKSGLPSDRFFAERPEGSVSTLKIQRTQQEDSAVYLCASSSFGLAGEVGNEQFFGPGTRLTVL.

As to this clone: The CDR3 is cut off 3 residues early in the read; its end comes from the germline J gene. V usage is TRBV19 and J usage is TRBJ1-5, with a tentative D call TRBD1 (6 bases). V was clipped by 6 bases and J by 1 base, with 13 bases between them. Germline lookup yields CDR1 LNHDA and CDR2 SQIVND (reference sequence). This CDR3 has 15 amino acids. The CDR3 sequence: CASSRGTQSNQPQHF. The sequenced part of the CDR3 DNA is TGTGCCAGTAGCAGAGGGACACAAAGCAATCAGCCC.

With regard to this clone: Sequencing ends 3 residues short of the CDR3 end; the germline J gene provides the rest. The genes are TRBV7-9 and TRBJ1-4; no firm D call. V was shortened by 6 bases and J by 1 base, with 12 bases between the two germline ends. The germline gives CDR1 SEHNR, CDR2 FQNEAQ (reference sequence). The CDR3 contains 15 residues. This CDR3 is CASSPQPQTNEKLFF. The sequenced CDR3 bases are TGTGCCAGCAGTCCCCAACCACAAACTAATGAAAAA.

The sequenced CDR3 bases are TGTGCCAGCAGCCTTCTTCGTCCGGGACAGGGAATCGGGAGTCCCTACGAG. Its translation is CASSLLRPGQGIGSPYE. The CDR3 in full is CASSLLRPGQGIGSPYEQYF. The J gene is TRBJ2-7, the V gene TRBV4-2; 9 bases map to TRBD1. Sequencing ends 3 residues short of the CDR3 end; the germline J gene provides the rest. This CDR3 region has 20 residues. The germline CDR1 and CDR2 sequences are LGHNA and YNFKEQ. After removal of 4 bases from V and 2 bases from J, the junction contained 21 bases not matched to a gene.